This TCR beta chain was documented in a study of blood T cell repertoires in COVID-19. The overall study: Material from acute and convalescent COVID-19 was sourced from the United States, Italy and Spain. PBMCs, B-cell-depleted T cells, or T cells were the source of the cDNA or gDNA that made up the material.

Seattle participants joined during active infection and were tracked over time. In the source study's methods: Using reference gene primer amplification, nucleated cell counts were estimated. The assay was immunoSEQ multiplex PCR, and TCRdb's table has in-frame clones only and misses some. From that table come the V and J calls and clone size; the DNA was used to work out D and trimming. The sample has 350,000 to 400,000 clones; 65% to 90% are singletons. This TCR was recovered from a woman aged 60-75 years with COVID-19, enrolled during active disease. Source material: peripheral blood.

CDR3 sequence: CASSYGGVAFF. In DNA, the CDR3 is TGTGCCAGCAGTTACGGTGGAGTAGCTTTCTTT. V gene TRBV6-5 combines with J gene TRBJ1-1; D is unclear. Germline V lookup: CDR1 MNHEY, CDR2 SVGAGI. With 2 bases removed from V and 10 bases from J, the gap between germline ends came to 8 bases. CDR3 length: 11 amino acids.